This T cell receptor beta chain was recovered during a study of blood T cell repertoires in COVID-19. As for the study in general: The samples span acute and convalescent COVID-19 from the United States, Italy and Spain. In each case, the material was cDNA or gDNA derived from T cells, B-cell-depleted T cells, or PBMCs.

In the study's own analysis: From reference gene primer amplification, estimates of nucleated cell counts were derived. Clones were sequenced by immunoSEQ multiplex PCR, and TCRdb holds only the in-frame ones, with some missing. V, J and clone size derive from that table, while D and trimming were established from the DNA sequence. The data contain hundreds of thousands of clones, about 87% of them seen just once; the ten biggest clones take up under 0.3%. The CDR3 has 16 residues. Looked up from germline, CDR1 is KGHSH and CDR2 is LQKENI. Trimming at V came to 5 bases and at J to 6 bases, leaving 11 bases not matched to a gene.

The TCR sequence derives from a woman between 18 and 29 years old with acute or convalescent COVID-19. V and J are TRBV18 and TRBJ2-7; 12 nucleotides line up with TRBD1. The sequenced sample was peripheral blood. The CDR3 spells CASSILPGQGASEQYF. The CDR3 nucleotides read TGTGCCAGCTCAATATTACCGGGACAGGGGGCGTCCGAGCAGTACTTC.